These T cell receptor beta chains were read from a single sample in a study of OX40 agonist ivuxolimab in advanced cancers. Sequencing was performed with immunoSEQ multiplex PCR; in TCRdb, only in-frame clones are kept and a portion is missing. Among around 97,000 clones, less than 90% were seen once, and the ten largest hold roughly 5%. Sequenced material: CD4+ or CD8+ T cells sorted from blood, taken in a trial of the OX40 agonist ivuxolimab. The receptors stem from an adult with an advanced solid tumor such as melanoma, head and neck, liver or kidney cancer. CDR3s leave out the opening cysteine and the closing phenylalanine or tryptophan. A D gene is named only where the DNA matches it firmly.

V,D,CDR3
TRBV28,NA,ASRLPGDRPQH
TRBV5-6,TRBD1,ASSIGGGGAYRYT
TRBV11-2,NA,ASSKYTSANYGYT
TRBV7-2,NA,ASSRRAGTDTQY
TRBV5-1,TRBD1,ASSLGQGYEKLF
TRBV7-9,NA,ASSFTPGTEAF
TRBV27,NA,ASSSRQDGYT
TRBV4-3,NA,ASSQVSGISGYT
TRBV5-1,NA,ASSSQRGGGQVYT
TRBV7-3,TRBD1,ASSLTRTGLGVRGYT
TRBV6-1,NA,ASSDQGTYGYT
TRBV6-6,TRBD1,ASTPWTGTFYEQY
TRBV19,TRBD1,ASSTRTGTGYEQY
TRBV11-2,TRBD1,ASSLTGNNYGYT
TRBV12-5,TRBD2,ASALHRPSGNNEQF
TRBV7-8,TRBD2,ASCPLHGTSGRDEQF
TRBV30,NA,AWSTGQLRRETQY
TRBV4-2,NA,ASSQGTTLYNEQF
TRBV5-5,TRBD1,ASSLWTGVRDGYT
TRBV19,TRBD1,ASSIGTGRAMNTEAF
TRBV30,TRBD1,AWSGQGAGQPQH
TRBV30,TRBD2,AWSVSPLAGYRDEQF